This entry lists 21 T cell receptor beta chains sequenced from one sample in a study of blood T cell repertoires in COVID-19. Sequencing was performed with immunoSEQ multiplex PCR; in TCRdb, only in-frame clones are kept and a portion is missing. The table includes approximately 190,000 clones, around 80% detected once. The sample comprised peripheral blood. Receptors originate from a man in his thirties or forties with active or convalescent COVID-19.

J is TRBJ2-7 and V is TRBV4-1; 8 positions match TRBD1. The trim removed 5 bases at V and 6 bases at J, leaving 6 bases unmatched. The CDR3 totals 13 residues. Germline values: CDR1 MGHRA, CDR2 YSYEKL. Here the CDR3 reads CASSADRAGEQYV. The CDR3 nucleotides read TGCGCCAGCAGCGCGGACAGGGCAGGCGAGCAGTACGTC.

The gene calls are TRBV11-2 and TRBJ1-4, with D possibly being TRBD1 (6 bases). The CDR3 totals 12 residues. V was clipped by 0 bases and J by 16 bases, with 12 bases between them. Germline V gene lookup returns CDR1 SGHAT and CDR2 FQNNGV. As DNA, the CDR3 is TGTGCCAGCAGCTTAGACCGGGACAAGCCGTTTTTT. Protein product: CASSLDRDKPFF.

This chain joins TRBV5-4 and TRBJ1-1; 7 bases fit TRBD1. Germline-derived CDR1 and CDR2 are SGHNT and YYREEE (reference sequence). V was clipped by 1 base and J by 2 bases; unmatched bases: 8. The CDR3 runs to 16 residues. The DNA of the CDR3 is TGTGCCAGCAGCTTGCTAGGGCAGGGGGGAAACACTGAAGCTTTCTTT. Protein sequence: CASSLLGQGGNTEAFF.

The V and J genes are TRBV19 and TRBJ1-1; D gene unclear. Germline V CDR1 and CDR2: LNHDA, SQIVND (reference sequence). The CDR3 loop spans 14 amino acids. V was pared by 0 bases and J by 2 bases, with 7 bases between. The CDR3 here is CASSIDSGNTEAFF. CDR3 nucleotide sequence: TGTGCCAGTAGTATAGATTCGGGTAACACTGAAGCTTTCTTT.

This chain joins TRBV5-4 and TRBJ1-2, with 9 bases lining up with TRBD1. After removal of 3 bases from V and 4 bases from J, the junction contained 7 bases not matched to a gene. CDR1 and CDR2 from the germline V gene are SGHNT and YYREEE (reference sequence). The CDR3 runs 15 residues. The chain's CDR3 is CASSSTTGGAYGYTF. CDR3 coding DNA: TGTGCCAGCAGCTCCACAACAGGGGGCGCCTATGGCTACACCTTC.

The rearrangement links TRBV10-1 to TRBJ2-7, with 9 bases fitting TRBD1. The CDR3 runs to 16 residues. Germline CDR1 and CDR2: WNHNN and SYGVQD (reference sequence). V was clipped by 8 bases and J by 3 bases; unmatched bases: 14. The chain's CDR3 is CASRTGVPIFYYEQYF. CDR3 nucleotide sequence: TGCGCCAGCCGGACAGGGGTCCCAATTTTTTACTACGAGCAGTACTTC.

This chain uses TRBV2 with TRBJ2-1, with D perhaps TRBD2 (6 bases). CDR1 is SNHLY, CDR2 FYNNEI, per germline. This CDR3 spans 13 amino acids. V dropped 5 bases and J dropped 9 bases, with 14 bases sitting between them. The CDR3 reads CASSPFGGSEQFF. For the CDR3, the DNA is TGTGCCAGCAGTCCCTTCGGGGGTAGTGAGCAGTTCTTC.

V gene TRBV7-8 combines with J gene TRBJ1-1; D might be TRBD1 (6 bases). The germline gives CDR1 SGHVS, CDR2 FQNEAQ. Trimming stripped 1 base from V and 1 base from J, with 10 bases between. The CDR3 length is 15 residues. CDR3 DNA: TGTGCCAGCAGCTTAGTCCAGACAGGGAACACTGAAGCTTTCTTT. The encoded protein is CASSLVQTGNTEAFF.

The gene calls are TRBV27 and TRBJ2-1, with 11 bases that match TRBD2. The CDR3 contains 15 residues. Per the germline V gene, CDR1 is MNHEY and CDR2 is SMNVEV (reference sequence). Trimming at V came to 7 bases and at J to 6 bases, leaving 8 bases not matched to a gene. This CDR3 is CASIELAGGSNEQFF. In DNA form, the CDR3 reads TGTGCCAGCATCGAGCTAGCGGGAGGAAGCAATGAGCAGTTCTTC.

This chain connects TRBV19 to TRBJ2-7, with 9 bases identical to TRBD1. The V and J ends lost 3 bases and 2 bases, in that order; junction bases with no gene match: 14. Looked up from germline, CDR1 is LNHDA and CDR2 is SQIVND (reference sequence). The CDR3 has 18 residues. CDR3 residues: CASSIQPPDRGNPYEQYV. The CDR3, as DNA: TGTGCCAGTAGTATTCAGCCCCCCGACAGGGGGAATCCCTACGAGCAGTACGTC.

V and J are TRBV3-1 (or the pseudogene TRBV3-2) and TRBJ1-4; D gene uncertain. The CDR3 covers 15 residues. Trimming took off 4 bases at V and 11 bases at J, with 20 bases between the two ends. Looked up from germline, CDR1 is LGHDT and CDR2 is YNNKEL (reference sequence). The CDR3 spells CASSPFPEPAGKLFF. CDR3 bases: TGTGCCAGCAGCCCTTTCCCGGAGCCGGCCGGGAAACTGTTTTTT.

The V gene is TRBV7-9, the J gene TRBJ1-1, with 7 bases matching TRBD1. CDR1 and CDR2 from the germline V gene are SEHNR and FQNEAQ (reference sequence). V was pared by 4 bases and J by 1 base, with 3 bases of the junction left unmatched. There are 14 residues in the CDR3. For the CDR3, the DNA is TGTGCCAGCAGCTGGGACAGAACGAACACTGAAGCTTTCTTT. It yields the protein CASSWDRTNTEAFF.

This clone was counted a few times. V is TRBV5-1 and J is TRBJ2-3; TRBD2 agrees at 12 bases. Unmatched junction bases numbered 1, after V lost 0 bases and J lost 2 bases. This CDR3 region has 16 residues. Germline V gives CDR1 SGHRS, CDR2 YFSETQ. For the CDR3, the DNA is TGCGCCAGCAGCTTGGGACTAGCGGGGGTCACAGATACGCAGTATTTT. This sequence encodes CASSLGLAGVTDTQYF.

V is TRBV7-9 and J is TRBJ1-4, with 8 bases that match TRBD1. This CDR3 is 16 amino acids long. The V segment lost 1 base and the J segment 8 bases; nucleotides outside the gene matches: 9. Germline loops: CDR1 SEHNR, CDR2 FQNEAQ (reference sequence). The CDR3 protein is CASSLVGGRGPEKLFF. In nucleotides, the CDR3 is TGTGCCAGCAGCTTAGTGGGAGGCAGGGGGCCAGAAAAACTGTTTTTT.

This CDR3 reads CASSRTGTSEYHEQFF. The CDR3 region has the DNA TGTGCCAGCTCACGTACCGGGACTAGCGAGTACCATGAGCAGTTCTTC. The genes are TRBV18 and TRBJ2-1; TRBD2 matches 10 bases. Germline CDR1 reads KGHSH; CDR2 reads LQKENI. J gave up 8 bases and V 4 bases, and 11 bases lay outside the gene matches. There are 16 residues in the CDR3. The full variable domain, completed using reference TRBV18 and TRBJ2-1, is NAGVMQNPRHLVRRRGQEARLRCSPMKGHSHVYWYRQLPEEGLKFMVYLQKENIIDESGMPKERFSAEFPKEGPSILRIQQVVRGDSAAYFCASSRTGTSEYHEQFFGPGTRLTVL.

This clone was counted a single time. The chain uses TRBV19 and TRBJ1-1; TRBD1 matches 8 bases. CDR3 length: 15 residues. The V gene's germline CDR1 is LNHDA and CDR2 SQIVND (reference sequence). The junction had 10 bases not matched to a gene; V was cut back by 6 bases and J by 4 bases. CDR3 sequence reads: CASREVDRVSTEAFF. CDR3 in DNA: TGTGCCAGTAGAGAAGTGGACAGGGTTTCCACTGAAGCTTTCTTT.

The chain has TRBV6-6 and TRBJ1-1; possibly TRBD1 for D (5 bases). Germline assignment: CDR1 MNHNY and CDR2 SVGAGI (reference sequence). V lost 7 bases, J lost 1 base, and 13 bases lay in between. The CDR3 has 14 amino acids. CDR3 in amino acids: CASIGRGGNTEAFF. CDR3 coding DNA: TGTGCCAGCATTGGAAGGGGTGGGAACACTGAAGCTTTCTTT.

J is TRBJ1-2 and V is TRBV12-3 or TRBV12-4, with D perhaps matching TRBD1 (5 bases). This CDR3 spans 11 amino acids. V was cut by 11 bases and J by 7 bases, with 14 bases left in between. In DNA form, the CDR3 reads TGTGCCGTAACGCCCCAGGGTGGCTACACCTTC. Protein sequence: CAVTPQGGYTF.

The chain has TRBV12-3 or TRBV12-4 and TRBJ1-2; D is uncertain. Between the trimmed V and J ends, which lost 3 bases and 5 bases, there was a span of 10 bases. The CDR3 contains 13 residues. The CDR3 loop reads CASSFITVYGYTF. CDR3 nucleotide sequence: TGTGCCAGCAGTTTCATCACAGTTTATGGCTACACCTTC.

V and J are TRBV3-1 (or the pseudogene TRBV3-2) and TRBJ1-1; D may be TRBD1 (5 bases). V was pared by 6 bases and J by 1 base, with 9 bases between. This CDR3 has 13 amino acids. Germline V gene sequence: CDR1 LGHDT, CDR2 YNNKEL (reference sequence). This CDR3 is CASRGGGNTEAFF. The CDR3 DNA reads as TGTGCCAGCAGGGGCGGGGGGAACACTGAAGCTTTCTTT.

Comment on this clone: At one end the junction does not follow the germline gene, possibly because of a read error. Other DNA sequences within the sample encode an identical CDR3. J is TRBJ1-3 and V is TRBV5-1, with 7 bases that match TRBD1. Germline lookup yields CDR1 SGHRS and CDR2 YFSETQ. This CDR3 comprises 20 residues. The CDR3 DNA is TGTGCCAGCAGCTTGGTGGGGACAGCAGTCCGGGGTCAGGCTGGAAACACCATATATTTT. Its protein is CASSLVGTAVRGQAGNTIYF.